A selection of T cell receptor beta chains follows, all from one sample in a study of regulatory T cells in long-lasting Graves disease. TCRdb reprocessed the multiplex PCR reads via MiXCR and lists one record per CDR3 protein. The table shows 400,000 to 600,000 distinct CDR3 sequences, with under 25% occurring only once. The specimen comprised peripheral blood mononuclear cells (PBMCs), sampled when the disease was refractory, from a patient treated with antithyroid drugs. The receptors were sampled from a female donor with Graves disease. CDR3s include the opening cysteine and the closing phenylalanine or tryptophan. D genes are given only for firm matches. The size field is filled for only some rows; it gives once, few, many or a size class.

clone size,V gene,J gene,D gene,CDR3 protein,CDR3 DNA
many,TRBV12-3/TRBV12-4,TRBJ1-1,.,CASSFPIRDKTLNTEAFF,TGTGCCAGCAGTTTCCCTATCCGGGACAAAACCTTGAACACTGAAGCTTTCTTT
many,TRBV7-2,TRBJ2-5,.,CASSLEGRETQYF,TGTGCCAGCAGCTTAGAAGGGAGGGAGACCCAGTACTTC
.,TRBV7-9,TRBJ1-1,.,CASSLGETNTEAFF,TGTGCCAGCAGCTTAGGGGAGACTAACACTGAAGCTTTCTTT
.,TRBV4-1,TRBJ1-6,.,CASSQDLGGGSPLHF,TGCGCCAGCAGCCAAGATCTGGGGGGAGGGTCACCCCTCCACTTT
.,TRBV20-1,TRBJ2-2,.,CSASSQGTGELFF,TGCAGTGCTAGCAGCCAGGGTACCGGGGAGCTGTTTTTT
.,TRBV20-1,TRBJ2-1,.,CSAGEDPHEQFF,TGCAGTGCTGGCGAAGACCCCCATGAGCAGTTCTTC
few,TRBV2,TRBJ2-2,TRBD2,CASSLAGVANTGELFF,TGTGCCAGCAGTTTAGCGGGCGTCGCGAACACCGGGGAGCTGTTTTTT
.,TRBV6-1,TRBJ2-1,.,CASTDGLGVGKQFF,TGTGCCAGCACTGATGGACTGGGAGTGGGAAAGCAGTTCTTC
many,TRBV12-5,TRBJ1-5,TRBD1,CASGDRLNSNQPQHF,TGTGCTAGTGGGGACAGGTTAAATAGCAATCAGCCCCAGCATTTT
many,TRBV12-3/TRBV12-4,TRBJ2-2,.,CANTEEGDGELFF,TGTGCCAACACTGAGGAGGGGGACGGGGAGCTGTTTTTT
.,TRBV19,TRBJ2-5,TRBD2,CASSSPSGGQETQYF,TGTGCCAGTAGTTCTCCTAGCGGAGGCCAAGAGACCCAGTACTTC
many,TRBV28,TRBJ1-5,.,CASNLGSVQPQHF,TGTGCCAGCAATCTGGGGTCGGTTCAGCCCCAGCATTTT
many,TRBV28,TRBJ1-1,.,CASLGGTEAFF,TGTGCCAGCCTAGGGGGAACTGAAGCTTTCTTT
many,TRBV4-1,TRBJ2-5,.,CASSQEQARETQYF,TGCGCCAGCAGCCAAGAACAAGCTCGAGAGACCCAGTACTTC
.,TRBV18,TRBJ1-1,.,CASSPGEGTEAFF,TGTGCCAGCTCCCCCGGGGAAGGCACTGAAGCTTTCTTT
few,TRBV11-2,TRBJ2-7,.,CASSLVGGREGQYF,TGTGCCAGCAGCTTAGTCGGGGGACGTGAGGGGCAGTACTTC
.,TRBV28,TRBJ2-1,TRBD2,CASRPIAGAYNEQFF,TGTGCCAGCAGGCCCATAGCGGGAGCGTACAATGAGCAGTTCTTC
.,TRBV10-3,TRBJ1-6,.,CAIKQMNNSPLHF,TGTGCCATCAAGCAGATGAATAATTCACCCCTCCACTTT
many,TRBV28,TRBJ1-5,.,CASSFKGDNQPQHF,TGTGCCAGCAGTTTTAAAGGGGACAATCAGCCCCAGCATTTT
few,TRBV7-9,TRBJ1-1,.,CASSWQGMNTEAFF,TGTGCCAGCAGCTGGCAGGGGATGAACACTGAAGCTTTCTTT
.,TRBV5-6,TRBJ2-5,TRBD1,CASTGTGDQGTQYF,TGTGCCAGCACCGGGACAGGTGACCAAGGGACCCAGTACTTC
few,TRBV15,TRBJ1-3,TRBD1,CATSREVKFGQGYSGNTIYF,TGTGCCACCAGCAGAGAAGTTAAATTCGGACAGGGGTACTCTGGAAACACCATATATTTT
.,TRBV6-2/TRBV6-3,TRBJ2-6,.,CASSLVGRDSGANVLTF,TGTGCCAGCAGTCTAGTTGGGCGGGACTCTGGGGCCAACGTCCTGACTTTC
.,TRBV7-9,TRBJ1-5,.,CASSSQGYLSNQPQHF,TGTGCCAGCAGCTCGCAGGGATACCTAAGCAATCAGCCCCAGCATTTT
few,TRBV6-5,TRBJ2-2,.,CASSWQNTGELFF,TGTGCCAGCAGTTGGCAGAACACCGGGGAGCTGTTTTTT
many,TRBV7-2,TRBJ1-2,.,CASSLGHSYGYTF,TGTGCCAGCAGCTTAGGACATTCCTATGGCTACACCTTC
few,TRBV2,TRBJ1-1,.,CASRPDSFGRTEAFF,TGTGCCAGCAGACCGGACAGTTTCGGGAGAACTGAAGCTTTCTTT
few,TRBV20-1,TRBJ2-3,.,CSAEQGSGTDTQYF,TGCAGTGCCGAGCAGGGGTCGGGCACAGATACGCAGTATTTT
.,TRBV10-3,TRBJ1-5,TRBD1,CAISEHGQAQPQHF,TGTGCCATCAGTGAGCACGGACAGGCTCAGCCCCAGCATTTT
.,TRBV20-1,TRBJ2-1,.,CSASSLEQRDRSHEQFF,TGCAGTGCTAGTTCCTTAGAGCAGCGGGACAGGTCCCATGAGCAGTTCTTC
many,TRBV12-3/TRBV12-4,TRBJ1-1,.,CASSLARTSLGTEAFF,TGTGCCAGCAGTTTAGCCCGGACGTCCCTTGGGACTGAAGCTTTCTTT
.,TRBV29-1,TRBJ2-5,.,CSVETEETQYF,TGCAGCGTTGAGACCGAAGAGACCCAGTACTTC
many,TRBV20-1,TRBJ1-1,.,CSARGLRDTEAFF,TGCAGTGCTAGAGGGCTGAGGGACACTGAAGCTTTCTTT
few,TRBV5-1,TRBJ1-1,.,CASNTGMNTEAFF,TGCGCCAGCAACACAGGGATGAACACTGAAGCTTTCTTT
few,TRBV5-4,TRBJ2-2,TRBD2,CASSLYRGRANTGELFF,TGTGCCAGCAGCTTGTATCGCGGGAGGGCGAACACCGGGGAGCTGTTTTTT
few,TRBV13,TRBJ1-2,.,CASSYRGKDGYTF,TGTGCCAGCAGCTACCGGGGGAAAGATGGCTACACCTTC
.,TRBV4-2,TRBJ1-1,.,CASSHEKTGTEAFF,TGTGCCAGCAGCCACGAGAAGACCGGCACTGAAGCTTTCTTT
.,TRBV20-1,TRBJ2-3,TRBD2,CSAKAGDGIRNTQYF,TGCAGTGCTAAGGCGGGAGACGGTATCCGGAATACGCAGTATTTT
.,TRBV28,TRBJ2-7,TRBD1,CASSLLAGTGSYEQYF,TGTGCCAGCAGTTTATTGGCCGGGACAGGGTCCTACGAGCAGTACTTC
.,TRBV28,TRBJ2-7,.,CASILGQGPYEQYF,TGTGCCAGCATCCTGGGACAAGGGCCCTACGAGCAGTACTTC
many,TRBV28,TRBJ1-1,.,CASSLTHTEAFF,TGTGCCAGCAGCCTAACTCACACTGAAGCTTTCTTT
.,TRBV6-1,TRBJ1-1,.,CASSEAYLEAFF,TGTGCCAGCAGTGAGGCCTACCTCGAAGCTTTCTTT
once,TRBV6-1,TRBJ1-1,TRBD1,CASRNRQGLGTEAFF,TGTGCCAGCAGGAACCGACAGGGGTTGGGCACTGAAGCTTTCTTT
.,TRBV29-1,TRBJ1-1,.,CSVYDTNTEAFF,TGCAGCGTTTACGACACGAACACTGAAGCTTTCTTT
.,TRBV9,TRBJ2-5,.,CASSVLPQGALETQYF,TGTGCCAGCAGCGTACTCCCTCAAGGGGCGTTGGAGACCCAGTACTTC
many,TRBV20-1,TRBJ1-2,.,CSASRGEANYGYTF,TGCAGTGCTAGTCGAGGGGAAGCTAACTATGGCTACACCTTC
many,TRBV27,TRBJ1-2,TRBD1,CASSMVPGQGSIYGYTF,TGTGCCAGCAGCATGGTTCCGGGACAGGGTTCTATCTATGGCTACACCTTC
few,TRBV3-1,TRBJ1-1,.,CASRRLKEGTEAFF,TGTGCCAGCAGGCGATTAAAGGAGGGCACTGAAGCTTTCTTT
many,TRBV24-1,TRBJ2-7,TRBD1,CATSDWDRSYEQYF,TGTGCCACCAGTGATTGGGACAGGTCCTACGAGCAGTACTTC
.,TRBV29-1,TRBJ1-2,.,CSANQQGLGYGYTF,TGCAGCGCCAATCAACAGGGATTGGGCTATGGCTACACCTTC
few,TRBV20-1,TRBJ2-7,.,CSARDGESFQGIQDEQYF,TGCAGTGCTAGAGATGGTGAAAGTTTTCAGGGGATTCAAGACGAGCAGTACTTC
few,TRBV29-1,TRBJ1-2,TRBD1,CSVEDRTGGNGYTF,TGCAGCGTTGAAGATCGGACAGGGGGAAATGGCTACACCTTC
.,TRBV7-9,TRBJ2-2,.,CASSLPGRSNTGELFF,TGTGCCAGCAGCTTACCGGGCAGGTCGAACACCGGGGAGCTGTTTTTT
few,TRBV19,TRBJ2-6,.,CASSISAAGANVLTF,TGTGCCAGTAGTATCTCGGCAGCTGGGGCCAACGTCCTGACTTTC
few,TRBV20-1,TRBJ2-5,TRBD2,CSARDPTSGGRFQLETQYF,TGCAGTGCTAGAGATCCCACTAGCGGGGGCCGGTTCCAGCTCGAGACCCAGTACTTC
few,TRBV9,TRBJ2-6,TRBD1,CASSVDPRGRGLGANVLTF,TGTGCCAGCAGCGTAGACCCCCGTGGCAGGGGGCTTGGGGCCAACGTCCTGACTTTC
few,TRBV6-9,TRBJ2-7,.,CASSWSGFSYEQYF,TGTGCCAGCAGTTGGTCAGGATTCTCCTACGAGCAGTACTTC
few,TRBV6-9,TRBJ2-5,TRBD1,CASSYSNRGLEETQYF,TGTGCCAGCAGTTACTCAAACAGGGGATTGGAAGAGACCCAGTACTTC
many,TRBV2,TRBJ1-1,.,CASSDRVFPTRTEAFF,TGTGCCAGCAGTGACAGGGTTTTCCCAACGAGGACTGAAGCTTTCTTT
few,TRBV6-2/TRBV6-3,TRBJ2-5,.,CASRTRQETQYF,TGTGCCAGTAGGACACGACAAGAGACCCAGTACTTC